This T cell receptor beta chain came from a study of early T cells in non-severe SARS-CoV-2 infection (dated by TCRdb to the early 2020s). Regarding the study in general: Because TCR sequencing relied on bulk RNA taken from unsorted whole blood, pairing of alpha and beta chains was not possible.

To prepare the library, 5' RACE was applied. TCRdb names NextSeq 500 as the instrument used. The TCR library protocol attached unique molecular identifiers to individual cDNA molecules to correct for sequencing error and PCR bias. Both TCR alpha and beta chains were sequenced, and tight co-correlation was observed between alpha and beta sequence abundances in each sample. For the original study's pipeline: V gene, J gene and CDR3 annotation of TCR sequences was performed with Decombinator V4. TCRs were defined as expanded if a significant change between any two time points was detected under a Poisson model with p below 0.0001. TCR abundances were normalised to the total number of TCRs sequenced per sample and expressed as counts per million. TRAV1-2 paired with TRAJ12, TRAJ20 or TRAJ33 defined MAIT TCRs, while TRAV10 paired with TRAJ18 defined iNKT TCRs. VDJdb, accessed 1 November 2021, was searched for CMV, EBV and SARS-CoV-2 annotated TCRs, excluding TCRs annotated for multiple antigens. TCRdb handled the public reads itself, with Q25 trimming in fastp and clone calling in MiXCR, and kept productive beta chains. Each entry is one CDR3 protein sequence, shown with its most common DNA and genes. For this entry, the V and J calls and clone size follow TCRdb and not the study's own pipeline. Here the sample has about 66,000 distinct CDR3 sequences; just over 20% occur a single time. Approximately 15% of the sample is taken by the ten largest.

Details on this clonotype: What antigen it recognizes has not been identified. No much larger clone is present one base from it, and per-base qualities are unavailable.

Per the germline V gene (reference sequence), LGHDT is the CDR1 and YNNKEL is the CDR2. Reading from cysteine to phenylalanine, the CDR3 counts 13 amino acids. This entry keeps only the CDR3 DNA: 39 bases, framed from base 1. At the junction V is shortened by 1 base and J by 16 bases, with 17 bases in between. Set within a cohort of healthcare workers in London, UK, this nested case-control study involved weekly PCR testing of nasopharyngeal swabs along with blood sampling. Between 23 and 31 March 2020, the week of the UK lockdown, healthcare workers were enrolled and then followed up weekly for as long as 16 weeks. Findings and caveats that apply to the study as a whole: Matching against VDJdb was skewed toward anti-spike CD8 responses, likely underestimated virus-specific expansions, and missed private and CD4 specificities.

The sequence joins TRBV3-1 to TRBJ2-1; confidence is insufficient to name the D gene. The starting material was whole blood, obtained at baseline. The TCR was taken from an adult who was a healthcare worker with PCR-confirmed SARS-CoV-2 infection or an uninfected control (not recorded which). Here is the DNA: TGTGCCAGCAGCCAAGGTCGGGTAGCAAAGGGATTCTTC. It translates to CASSQGRVAKGFF.